This T cell receptor beta chain was retrieved from a study of T cell responses to AZD1222 COVID-19 vaccine. V lost 0 bases, J lost 5 bases, and 11 bases lay in between. The CDR3 extends over 15 amino acids. Germline CDR1 is SGHRS and CDR2 is YFSETQ. The table came from immunoSEQ multiplex PCR; TCRdb's copy has only in-frame clones and leaves some out. The sample carries tens of thousands of clones, approximately 89% recorded once. Study-wide points: The repertoires were collected only after the peak T cell response.

This clone was recorded a few times. The antigen remains unidentified. The clonotype was recovered from an adult in good health. The rearrangement links TRBV5-1 to TRBJ2-2; tentatively, D is TRBD2 (6 bases). Sequences were derived from peripheral blood, sampled on day 0 of AZD1222 vaccination. Here the CDR3 reads CASSLEGGRTGELFF. The CDR3 DNA follows: TGCGCCAGCAGCTTGGAAGGAGGGCGGACCGGGGAGCTGTTTTTT.